The rows below give T cell receptor beta chains drawn from one sample of a study of cytomegalovirus exposure and HLA in healthy donors. Assay: immunoSEQ multiplex PCR; the TCRdb copy retains only in-frame clones and omits some. The repertoire includes 140,000 or so clones, over 55% of them detected once, and roughly 2.1% sits in the top ten. Sequenced input: PBMCs. The receptor source for this set is a man aged 35 to 55 in good health and CMV-seronegative. Each CDR3 is given with its conserved first and last residue.

v_gene: TRBV7-2; j_gene: TRBJ2-7; CDR3aa: CASSLVPGHTAWYEQYF
v_gene: TRBV2; j_gene: TRBJ1-5; CDR3aa: CASRTGYNQPQHF
v_gene: TRBV10-3; j_gene: TRBJ2-3; CDR3aa: CAISEPIPGLALDTQYF
v_gene: TRBV4-2; j_gene: TRBJ2-3; CDR3aa: CASSQAPVADTQYF
v_gene: TRBV7-7; j_gene: TRBJ2-1; CDR3aa: CASSRSSGYNEQFF
v_gene: TRBV15; j_gene: TRBJ1-4; CDR3aa: CATSRVGGTDNEKLFF
v_gene: TRBV10-3; j_gene: TRBJ1-6; CDR3aa: CAISESSDRRTSPLHF
v_gene: TRBV5-1; j_gene: TRBJ1-1; CDR3aa: CASSLVQFATEAFF
v_gene: TRBV27; j_gene: TRBJ2-7; CDR3aa: CASSFRTSGTYEQYF
v_gene: TRBV4-1; j_gene: TRBJ2-1; CDR3aa: CASSQEETYNEQFF
v_gene: TRBV4-2; j_gene: TRBJ2-3; CDR3aa: CASSQDWTSGGASTDTQYF
v_gene: TRBV6-1; j_gene: TRBJ1-5; CDR3aa: CASSTGFYSNQPQHF
v_gene: TRBV7-9; j_gene: TRBJ1-1; CDR3aa: CASSPRGRSTEAFF
v_gene: TRBV5-4; j_gene: TRBJ2-7; CDR3aa: CASSLKQGVSEQYF
v_gene: TRBV6-5; j_gene: TRBJ2-5; CDR3aa: CASSRFRGGRETQYF
v_gene: TRBV19; j_gene: TRBJ2-1; CDR3aa: CASSSLAGYNEQFF
v_gene: TRBV2; j_gene: TRBJ1-5; CDR3aa: CASSKGTGGNQPQHF
v_gene: TRBV30; j_gene: TRBJ2-1; CDR3aa: CAWSEGTSEYYNEQFF
v_gene: TRBV4-1; j_gene: TRBJ2-5; CDR3aa: CASSQDERRQETQYF
v_gene: TRBV5-1; j_gene: TRBJ2-5; CDR3aa: CASSFRTSGQETQYF
v_gene: TRBV6-1; j_gene: TRBJ1-2; CDR3aa: CASSNSRDSDYTF
v_gene: TRBV5-1; j_gene: TRBJ1-6; CDR3aa: CASSPTQGAGNSPLHF
v_gene: TRBV6-1; j_gene: TRBJ1-1; CDR3aa: CASRHLRDTEAFF
v_gene: TRBV7-7; j_gene: TRBJ2-5; CDR3aa: CASSPDGGTGGETQYF
v_gene: TRBV5-4; j_gene: TRBJ1-2; CDR3aa: CASSLVRQGAEYGYTF
v_gene: TRBV6-6; j_gene: TRBJ1-1; CDR3aa: CASTRALRGGTEAFF
v_gene: TRBV5-1; j_gene: TRBJ1-1; CDR3aa: CASSLAVGNTEAFF
v_gene: TRBV30; j_gene: TRBJ2-1; CDR3aa: CAWSWSTEYNEQFF
v_gene: TRBV7-8; j_gene: TRBJ2-6; CDR3aa: CASRLAGANVLTF
v_gene: TRBV18; j_gene: TRBJ2-5; CDR3aa: CASSPTGISETQYF
v_gene: TRBV14; j_gene: TRBJ1-1; CDR3aa: CASSQDRLLAAGPGQENTEAFF
v_gene: TRBV28; j_gene: .; CDR3aa: CASSPSTPYEQYF
v_gene: TRBV27; j_gene: TRBJ2-1; CDR3aa: CASSLGGLAGGSYNEQFF
v_gene: TRBV29-1; j_gene: TRBJ1-2; CDR3aa: CSVESGGAGGYTF
v_gene: TRBV11-2; j_gene: TRBJ1-1; CDR3aa: CASSLGRGRTEAFF
v_gene: TRBV5-4; j_gene: TRBJ2-7; CDR3aa: CASSLGLTGTLSYEQYF
v_gene: TRBV25-1; j_gene: TRBJ2-7; CDR3aa: CASSELAEGPYEQYF
v_gene: TRBV7-9; j_gene: TRBJ1-5; CDR3aa: CASSLTGNQPQHF
v_gene: TRBV2; j_gene: TRBJ1-5; CDR3aa: CASSAEGFGNQPQHF
v_gene: TRBV2; j_gene: TRBJ1-5; CDR3aa: CASSDFGVGRFDQPQHF
v_gene: TRBV28; j_gene: TRBJ1-4; CDR3aa: CASLPPQGRNEKLFF
v_gene: TRBV18; j_gene: TRBJ1-2; CDR3aa: CASSSQGAVDYGYTF
v_gene: TRBV18; j_gene: TRBJ1-3; CDR3aa: CASSPGGTGGNTIYF
v_gene: TRBV6-4; j_gene: TRBJ2-1; CDR3aa: CASRRASGSYNEQFF
v_gene: TRBV23-1; j_gene: TRBJ1-5; CDR3aa: CASIAARIVPEDRHSNQPQHF
v_gene: TRBV7-2; j_gene: TRBJ1-4; CDR3aa: CASSRKRDGEKLFF
v_gene: TRBV16; j_gene: TRBJ1-4; CDR3aa: CASSQGRHSVGEKLFF
v_gene: TRBV30; j_gene: TRBJ2-7; CDR3aa: CAWSVISERSEQYF
v_gene: TRBV5-4; j_gene: TRBJ2-2; CDR3aa: CASSRGGGGTGELFF
v_gene: TRBV5-1; j_gene: TRBJ2-2; CDR3aa: CASSLSAEYTGELFF
v_gene: TRBV5-1; j_gene: TRBJ2-7; CDR3aa: CASQLGQGTYEQYF
v_gene: TRBV30; j_gene: TRBJ2-7; CDR3aa: CAWRDRGHYEQYF
v_gene: TRBV19; j_gene: TRBJ1-5; CDR3aa: CASSPPKAGGNQPQHF
v_gene: TRBV4-1; j_gene: TRBJ1-3; CDR3aa: CASSQHQGKDTIYF
v_gene: TRBV10-3; j_gene: TRBJ1-2; CDR3aa: CAISLQGGNYGYTF
v_gene: TRBV4-1; j_gene: TRBJ1-1; CDR3aa: CASSYGVGGEAFF
v_gene: TRBV30; j_gene: TRBJ1-4; CDR3aa: CAWSGVTNEKLFF
v_gene: TRBV18; j_gene: TRBJ2-7; CDR3aa: CASSPFLQGYYEQYF
v_gene: TRBV5-4; j_gene: TRBJ2-4; CDR3aa: CASSLGLAGEIQYF